Following are 16 T cell receptor beta chains from one sample sequenced in a study of blood T cell repertoires in COVID-19. The data were produced by immunoSEQ multiplex PCR, yet TCRdb's version contains in-frame clones alone and is incomplete. The data show approximately 390,000 clones, with 90% seen just once and 6% to 7.5% held by the top ten. The sequencing input was peripheral blood. The receptors derive from a man aged 18-30 years with active or convalescent COVID-19.

In its sample, this clone was seen once. This rearrangement joins TRBV13 to TRBJ2-5; D possibly corresponds to TRBD2 (6 bases). The CDR3 has 16 residues. V shed 5 bases and J shed 5 bases, with 21 bases lying between them. Germline V gene lookup returns CDR1 PRHDT and CDR2 FYEKMQ (reference sequence). The chain's CDR3 is CASSLFPGAPGETQYF. CDR3 sequence (DNA): TGTGCCAGCAGCCTATTCCCGGGAGCCCCGGGGGAGACCCAGTACTTC.

The genes are TRBV18 and TRBJ2-7; 10 bases are a match to TRBD2. This CDR3 spans 14 amino acids. CDR1 and CDR2 (germline): KGHSH, LQKENI. The junction had 4 bases not matched to a gene; V was cut back by 3 bases and J by 5 bases. The CDR3 bases are TGTGCCAGCTCACCGTTAGCGGGAGGACACGAGCAGTACTTC. Protein product: CASSPLAGGHEQYF.

This clone was seen more than once but under ten times. The V and J genes are TRBV6-6 and TRBJ1-1; 7 bases are shared with TRBD1. Germline-derived CDR1 and CDR2 are MNHNY and SVGAGI (reference sequence). V lost 5 bases and J lost 1; bases outside the gene matches: 10. The CDR3 runs 16 residues. The CDR3 loop is CASSTDLRGANTEAFF. Here the CDR3 DNA reads TGTGCCAGCAGTACGGACCTCAGGGGGGCGAACACTGAAGCTTTCTTT.

The rearrangement joins TRBV18 to TRBJ2-1; 8 positions agree with TRBD2. In germline, CDR1 is KGHSH, CDR2 LQKENI. With V trimmed by 3 bases and J by 6 bases, 7 bases remained unmatched. This CDR3 contains 15 residues. Written as DNA, the CDR3 is TGTGCCAGCTCACCGACGGGGGGGCTGGTCAATGAGCAGTTCTTC. Translated, it gives CASSPTGGLVNEQFF.

V and J are TRBV6-2 or TRBV6-3 and TRBJ2-7; D call uncertain. This CDR3 is 11 amino acids long. The germline V gene encodes CDR1 MNHEY and CDR2 SVGEGT. V lost 5 bases and J lost 5, with 7 bases in between. CDR3 region: CASSRVDEQYF. CDR3 coding DNA: TGTGCCAGCAGTCGGGTGGACGAGCAGTACTTC.

A few counts support this clone. Other DNA sequences of this sample code for an identical CDR3. The CDR3 reads CASRPTGNQPQHF. In DNA form, the CDR3 reads TGTGCCAGCAGACCGACAGGGAATCAGCCCCAGCATTTT. The chain employs TRBV12-3 or TRBV12-4 and TRBJ1-5, with TRBD1 matching 7 bases. V was clipped by 6 bases and J by 4 bases; unmatched bases: 3. The CDR3 is made up of 13 amino acids.

The chain recombines TRBV7-2 with TRBJ1-5; possibly TRBD1 for D (6 bases). CDR1 and CDR2 from the germline V gene are SGHTA and FQGNSA. Deletions cut 1 base from V and 4 bases from J, with 11 bases between. The CDR3 spans 15 residues. CDR3 nucleotides: TGTGCCAGCAGCTTAGAACAGGGAGGGAATCAGCCCCAGCATTTT. The encoded protein is CASSLEQGGNQPQHF.

V and J are TRBV28 and TRBJ1-1; a weak D match, TRBD1 (5 bases). The CDR3 covers 12 residues. The V gene lost 6 bases and the J gene lost 6 bases, with 11 bases spanning the gap. Germline CDR1 reads MDHEN; CDR2 reads SYDVKM. The CDR3 DNA follows: TGTGCCAGCAGAATAGGGGCAGCTGAAGCTTTCTTT. Residues: CASRIGAAEAFF.

This clone came up once. CDR3 in amino acids: CASSLSRQGFSYTF. The CDR3 nucleotides read TGTGCCAGCAGTTTATCGCGGCAGGGATTTAGCTACACCTTC. The chain joins TRBV27 to TRBJ1-2, with D tentatively TRBD1 (5 bases). The CDR3 has 14 residues. The germline V gene has CDR1 MNHEY and CDR2 SMNVEV (reference sequence). Trimming left V 0 bases short and J 9 bases short, with 14 bases between.

The gene calls are TRBV7-2 and TRBJ2-5, with 7 bases lining up with TRBD2. This CDR3 region has 16 residues. Germline CDR1 and CDR2: SGHTA and FQGNSA. V shed 1 base, J shed 5 bases, and the junction held 10 bases outside the gene matches. The CDR3 loop is CASSLERGHKRETQYF. The CDR3 DNA follows: TGTGCCAGCAGCTTAGAGCGGGGCCATAAACGGGAGACCCAGTACTTC. The variable domain in full, with the rest retrieved from reference TRBV7-2 and TRBJ2-5, is GAGVSQSPSNKVTEKGKDVELRCDPISGHTALYWYRQSLGQGLEFLIYFQGNSAPDKSGLPSDRFSAERTGGSVSTLTIQRTQQEDSAVYLCASSLERGHKRETQYFGPGTRLLVL.

The gene calls are TRBV19 and TRBJ1-5, with a tentative D call TRBD1 (5 bases). The CDR3 sequence is 14 residues long. V gave up 1 base and J gave up 5 bases, with 9 bases separating them. Germline lookup yields CDR1 LNHDA and CDR2 SQIVND (reference sequence). Written as DNA, the CDR3 is TGTGCCAGTAGTATAGTCGGGGGAGATCAGCCCCAGCATTTT. Its translation is CASSIVGGDQPQHF.

The chain links TRBV6-6 to TRBJ2-7; the D is unclear. The ends were cut back, 6 bases at V and 6 bases at J, with 12 bases in the middle. Germline CDR1 reads MNHNY; CDR2 reads SVGAGI (reference sequence). The length of the CDR3 is 12 residues. The CDR3 DNA sequence: TGTGCCAGCAGCCCCTCCATCGGCGAGCAGTACTTC. It is translated as CASSPSIGEQYF.

The CDR3 region has the DNA TGTGCCGCGGCAGGGGAAAATCAGCCCCAGCATTTT. This encodes CAAAGENQPQHF. The V gene is TRBV24-1, the J gene TRBJ1-5, with TRBD1 as a possible D gene (6 bases). CDR1 is KGHDR, CDR2 SFDVKD, per germline. V lost 12 bases and J lost 4, with 12 bases in between. The length of the CDR3 is 12 residues.

The CDR3, as DNA: TGTGCCAGCAGCTTGCGCCGGACAGGGGGATCTGCGTCTAATGAAAAACTGTTTTTT. It translates to CASSLRRTGGSASNEKLFF. This chain uses TRBV5-5 with TRBJ1-4, with 10 nucleotides matching TRBD1. The germline V gene encodes CDR1 SGHKS and CDR2 YYEKEE (reference sequence). The CDR3 is 19 amino acids. The junction had 12 bases not matched to a gene; V was cut back by 1 base and J by 3 bases.

As for this clone: Other DNA variants within this sample encode the same CDR3. The rearrangement uses TRBV28 and TRBJ1-2, with D hard to call. The V gene lost 5 bases and the J gene lost 2 bases, with 3 bases spanning the gap. This CDR3 is 11 amino acids long. The V gene's germline CDR1 is MDHEN and CDR2 SYDVKM. The CDR3 nucleotides read TGTGCCAGCAGTCTCAACTATGGCTACACCTTC. Its translation: CASSLNYGYTF.

The V and J genes are TRBV28 and TRBJ1-5; D not certain. The ends were cut back, 4 bases at V and 2 bases at J, with 12 bases in the middle. Germline V CDR1 and CDR2: MDHEN, SYDVKM. CDR3 size: 15 residues. The chain's CDR3 is CASSSPGVRNQPQHF. In DNA, the CDR3 is TGTGCCAGCAGTTCCCCGGGAGTACGCAATCAGCCCCAGCATTTT.